Presented here are 22 T cell receptor beta chains from one specimen sequenced in a study of cytomegalovirus exposure and HLA in healthy donors. The primer mix had 60 Vbeta and 13 Jbeta primers. Method: immunoSEQ multiplex PCR; TCRdb's copy keeps in-frame clones and lacks some. The repertoire holds more than 95,000 clones, more than 75% seen once, with less than 4.5% in the top ten. Sequencing was done on a sample of PBMCs. These receptors originate from a man between 40 and 49 years old in good health and CMV-seronegative.

The V and J genes are TRBV7-3 and TRBJ2-3; 8 nucleotides agree with TRBD1. V trimming: 4 bases; J trimming: 6 bases; junction bases outside the gene matches: 12. Per germline, CDR1 SGHTA and CDR2 FQGTGA. This CDR3 has 16 residues. The CDR3, as DNA: TGTGCCAGCAGCTCCCGGACAGGGCAAAGCTCCGATACGCAGTATTTT. It is translated as CASSSRTGQSSDTQYF.

This clone is a singleton in its sample. J is TRBJ1-5 and V is TRBV28; 7 bases align to TRBD1. V lost 6 bases, J lost 0 bases, and 5 bases stayed unmatched. The germline V gene encodes CDR1 MDHEN and CDR2 SYDVKM. There are 15 residues in the CDR3. The CDR3 reads CASRKGGYSNQPQHF. CDR3 nucleotide sequence: TGTGCCAGCAGAAAAGGGGGCTATAGCAATCAGCCCCAGCATTTT.

The rearrangement uses TRBV18 and TRBJ1-2, with TRBD1 identical over 8 bases. The CDR3 has 13 residues. CDR1 is KGHSH and CDR2 is LQKENI in the germline V gene. V shed 3 bases, J shed 7 bases, and the junction held 4 bases outside the gene matches. The CDR3 protein is CASSPDREVGYTF. In nucleotides, the CDR3 is TGTGCCAGCTCACCGGACAGGGAGGTTGGCTACACCTTC.

The CDR3 is CASTLGGAGGNTIYF. The CDR3 DNA reads as TGTGCCAGCACCCTAGGGGGCGCGGGTGGAAACACCATATATTTT. The chain has TRBV7-2 and TRBJ1-3; 7 nucleotides align to TRBD1. With 7 bases clipped from V and 3 bases from J, the junction kept 9 bases outside the gene matches. CDR1 SGHTA and CDR2 FQGNSA come from the germline V gene. CDR3 length equals 15 residues.

The rearrangement uses TRBV6-6 and TRBJ2-7; 7 positions match TRBD1. Germline CDR1 is MNHNY and CDR2 is SVGAGI (reference sequence). The CDR3 length is 15 residues. V shed 6 bases and J 6 bases; nucleotides not matched to a gene: 14. Here the CDR3 reads CASRPGGQERGEQYF. The CDR3 coding sequence is TGTGCCAGCAGACCCGGAGGACAGGAGAGGGGCGAGCAGTACTTC.

Note on this clone: At the DNA level, this CDR3 is encoded by other sequences in the same sample as well. The V call is TRBV11-2, the J call TRBJ2-7, with a tentative D call TRBD1 (5 bases). The CDR3 length is 14 residues. Trimming left V 2 bases short and J 6 bases short, with 14 bases between. The V gene's germline CDR1 is SGHAT and CDR2 FQNNGV. CDR3 bases: TGTGCCAGCAGCTTAAAAAGGCAGGGTTCCGAGCAGTACTTC. Encoded protein: CASSLKRQGSEQYF.

The chain combines TRBV7-2 with TRBJ1-2; 9 bases are shared with TRBD1. Germline CDR1 is SGHTA and CDR2 is FQGNSA. V lost 6 bases to trimming and J lost 1 base; unmatched junction nucleotides: 6. The CDR3 length is 15 residues. In nucleotides, the CDR3 is TGTGCCAGCAGTCCGGGACAGGGTGATAACTATGGCTACACCTTC. Its protein product is CASSPGQGDNYGYTF.

The V call is TRBV5-6, the J call TRBJ1-1; TRBD1 aligns across 7 bases. The CDR3 is made up of 16 amino acids. V lost 0 bases, J lost 5 bases, and 10 bases stayed unmatched. Germline CDR1 reads SGHDT; CDR2 reads YYEEEE. The CDR3 spells CASSLGLRGRGTEAFF. The CDR3 DNA reads TGTGCCAGCAGCTTGGGGTTGAGGGGGCGGGGAACTGAAGCTTTCTTT.

The chain is built from TRBV10-3 and TRBJ2-7; 9 bases align to TRBD1. V lost 4 bases and J lost 0; bases outside the gene matches: 1. Germline V gene sequence: CDR1 ENHRY, CDR2 SYGVKD. The CDR3 is made up of 14 amino acids. CDR3 sequence reads: CAISGTGDSYEQYF. The CDR3 nucleotides read TGTGCCATCAGTGGGACAGGGGACTCCTACGAGCAGTACTTC.

The DNA of the CDR3 is TGTGCCATCTCCTTGGCCAGCCAAGAGACCCAGTACTTC. Translating it yields CAISLASQETQYF. The chain links TRBV10-3 to TRBJ2-5; D unclear. The germline gives CDR1 ENHRY, CDR2 SYGVKD. The length of the CDR3 is 13 residues. The germline V and J ends were trimmed by 8 bases and 1 base, with 11 bases remaining between them.

As for this clone: Compared with germline, one end of the junction differs, possibly owing to a read error. This rearrangement joins TRBV7-9 to TRBJ2-7; TRBD1 agrees at 8 bases. Per the germline V gene, CDR1 is SEHNR and CDR2 is FQNEAQ (reference sequence). The CDR3 runs 15 residues. The CDR3 DNA sequence: TGTTCCAGCAGTCCCGACAGGGGTGGGTTTTACGAGCAGTACTTC. This codes for CSSSPDRGGFYEQYF. The full variable domain, rest sourced from reference TRBV7-9 and TRBJ2-7, is DTGVSQNPRHKITKRGQNVTFRCDPISEHNRLYWYRQTLGQGPEFLTYFQNEAQLEKSRLLSDRFSAERPKGSFSTLEIQRTEQGDSAMYLCSSSPDRGGFYEQYFGPGTRLTVT.

This clone occurred once. V gene TRBV30 combines with J gene TRBJ1-1, with D unclear. V was trimmed by 2 bases and J by 1 base, leaving 8 bases between them. CDR3 length equals 13 residues. CDR1 is GTSNPN, CDR2 SVGIG, per germline (reference sequence). In nucleotides, the CDR3 is TGTGCCTGGAGTTCCTCAGAGAACACTGAAGCTTTCTTT. Translation: CAWSSSENTEAFF.

This chain joins TRBV9 and TRBJ1-1; possible D gene TRBD1, 5 bases. There are 13 residues in the CDR3. The V and J ends lost 0 bases and 5 bases respectively, with 8 bases between them. Germline loops: CDR1 SGDLS, CDR2 YYNGEE. CDR3 amino acids: CASSVVSGTEAFF. The CDR3 DNA reads as TGTGCCAGCAGCGTAGTTTCAGGGACTGAAGCTTTCTTT. Variable domain in full (rest from reference TRBV9 and TRBJ1-1): DSGVTQTPKHLITATGQRVTLRCSPRSGDLSVYWYQQSLDQGLQFLIQYYNGEERAKGNILERFSAQQFPDLHSELNLSSLELGDSALYFCASSVVSGTEAFFGQGTRLTVV.

The J gene is TRBJ1-5, the V gene TRBV7-2; no reliable D call. The germline V and J ends were trimmed by 1 base and 6 bases, with 13 bases remaining between them. There are 15 residues in the CDR3. Germline V lookup: CDR1 SGHTA, CDR2 FQGNSA. The CDR3 coding sequence is TGTGCCAGCAGCTTAGTGGGTGGACTCTCTCAGCCCCAGCATTTT. Encoded protein: CASSLVGGLSQPQHF. The full variable domain, completed using reference TRBV7-2 and TRBJ1-5, is GAGVSQSPSNKVTEKGKDVELRCDPISGHTALYWYRQSLGQGLEFLIYFQGNSAPDKSGLPSDRFSAERTGGSVSTLTIQRTQQEDSAVYLCASSLVGGLSQPQHFGDGTRLSIL.

The table lists this clone with a count of one. The V call is TRBV10-3, the J call TRBJ2-5, with 7 bases aligning to TRBD1. V lost 6 bases and J lost 2; bases outside the gene matches: 0. Germline assignment: CDR1 ENHRY and CDR2 SYGVKD. The CDR3 sequence is 12 residues long. Here the CDR3 DNA reads TGTGCCATCAGGGGACAGCAAGAGACCCAGTACTTC. Translation gives CAIRGQQETQYF.

The J gene is TRBJ1-1, the V gene TRBV28; 10 nucleotides line up with TRBD1. In germline, CDR1 is MDHEN, CDR2 SYDVKM. This CDR3 has 15 residues. The V segment lost 8 bases and the J segment 5 bases; nucleotides outside the gene matches: 11. The CDR3 DNA reads as TGTGCCAGCCTCAGCCCGGGACAGGGGTTGACTGAAGCTTTCTTT. The encoded protein is CASLSPGQGLTEAFF.

The rearrangement links TRBV2 to TRBJ2-3, with TRBD2 matching 10 bases. Germline V lookup: CDR1 SNHLY, CDR2 FYNNEI. The CDR3 loop spans 14 amino acids. The V and J ends lost 6 bases and 2 bases, in that order; junction bases with no gene match: 2. The CDR3, as DNA: TGTGCCAGCAGAACTAGCGGGGACACAGATACGCAGTATTTT. It is translated as CASRTSGDTDTQYF.

As DNA, the CDR3 is TGTGCCAGCAGTTATGGCTCCGGAGGCACTGAAGCTTTCTTT. Translation: CASSYGSGGTEAFF. The J gene is TRBJ1-1, the V gene TRBV6-5, with D unresolved. The ends were cut back, 3 bases at V and 4 bases at J, with 12 bases in the middle. CDR1 and CDR2 (germline): MNHEY, SVGAGI. The CDR3 is 14 amino acids.

This chain joins TRBV7-9 and TRBJ1-2; 7 nucleotides match TRBD1. The CDR3 runs 13 residues. V trimming: 4 bases; J trimming: 10 bases; junction bases outside the gene matches: 9. Germline V gives CDR1 SEHNR, CDR2 FQNEAQ (reference sequence). In DNA form, the CDR3 reads TGTGCCAGCAGCTCAGATGGACAGGCAACCTACACCTTC. Translated: CASSSDGQATYTF.

This clone showed up just once. The gene calls are TRBV27 and TRBJ1-1, with D uncertain. V shed 7 bases and J shed 4 bases, with 13 bases lying between them. Germline V gene data show CDR1 as MNHEY and CDR2 as SMNVEV (reference sequence). This CDR3 has 13 amino acids. The CDR3 DNA is TGTGCCAGCAAAAGATCAGGTTTCACTGAAGCTTTCTTT. Amino acid sequence: CASKRSGFTEAFF.

J is TRBJ1-4 and V is TRBV7-2; D possibly corresponds to TRBD1 (5 bases). CDR3 length equals 15 residues. Germline V gene data show CDR1 as SGHTA and CDR2 as FQGNSA. Trimming pared 1 base from V and 5 bases from J, leaving 11 bases between. As DNA, the CDR3 is TGTGCCAGCAGCTTAGTTTGGGGCACCAATGAAAAACTGTTTTTT. It encodes CASSLVWGTNEKLFF.

This clone was seen only a few times. The chain combines TRBV11-1 with TRBJ1-2; TRBD1 is a possible D gene (6 bases). V lost 5 bases and J 6 bases, leaving 7 bases between the germline ends. The CDR3 covers 11 residues. Germline V gene data show CDR1 as SGHAT and CDR2 as FQDESV (reference sequence). CDR3 nucleotide sequence: TGTGCCAGCAGCCACAGGGATGGCTACACCTTC. It codes for CASSHRDGYTF.